These T cell receptor beta chains were read from a single sample in a study of cytomegalovirus exposure and HLA in healthy donors. TCRdb keeps only in-frame clones here, not all; method: immunoSEQ multiplex PCR. The sample lists 100,000 to 150,000 clones, 65% to 80% occurring once. The material sequenced was PBMCs. Every receptor here comes from a woman aged 40 to 55 in good health and CMV-seronegative. Both conserved end residues are part of each CDR3. Fields, in order: J gene, clone size, D gene, V gene, CDR3 DNA, CDR3 protein. D genes are given only for firm matches. Not every row has a clone size; where given, it reads once, few, many or a size class.

>TRBJ2-2|NA|TRBD1|TRBV6-6
TGTGCCAGCAGTCCCGGGACAGGGGCCATCGGGGAGCTGTTTTTT
CASSPGTGAIGELFF
>TRBJ2-7|NA|NA|TRBV5-1
TGCGCCAGCAGCTTGGTGTCAGGGGGGTCCTACGAGCAGTACTTC
CASSLVSGGSYEQYF
>TRBJ1-1|NA|NA|TRBV5-1
TGCGCCAGCAGCCATGCAGAGAACACTGAAGCTTTCTTT
CASSHAENTEAFF
>TRBJ1-5|NA|TRBD1|TRBV9
TGTGCCAGCAGCGCCGGGACAGGGGTTCAGCCCCAGCATTTT
CASSAGTGVQPQHF
>TRBJ2-7|NA|TRBD2|TRBV5-1
TGCGCCAGCAGCTTGGGACTAGCGGGAGGTACCTACGAGCAGTACTTC
CASSLGLAGGTYEQYF
>TRBJ2-7|NA|TRBD1|TRBV5-1
TGCGCCAGCAGCGCCGGACAGGGCTACGAGCAGTACTTC
CASSAGQGYEQYF
>TRBJ1-1|NA|NA|TRBV5-1
TGCGCCAGCAGCGGGGAGGGTTTTGAAGCTTTCTTT
CASSGEGFEAFF
>TRBJ2-5|NA|TRBD2|TRBV6-1
TGTGCCAGCAGCACAGCGGGGCGGGAGACCCAGTACTTC
CASSTAGRETQYF
>TRBJ2-7|NA|TRBD1|TRBV29-1
TGCAGCGTGGACAGGGGGCTAAACGAGCAGTACTTC
CSVDRGLNEQYF
>TRBJ2-7|NA|TRBD1|TRBV28
TGTGCCAGTCAACCTGGGGACAGCCGCTCCTACGAGCAGTACTTC
CASQPGDSRSYEQYF
>TRBJ1-2|NA|NA|TRBV6-6
TGTGCCACCGCACCGGGGAGCTATGGCTACACCTTC
CATAPGSYGYTF
>TRBJ2-7|few|NA|TRBV28
TGTGCCAGCAGTGCGGCGGGTGGCTACGAGCAGTACTTC
CASSAAGGYEQYF
>TRBJ2-3|NA|TRBD1|TRBV7-2
TGTGCCAGCAGCTCCGGGACAGGGCAGATATATTTT
CASSSGTGQIYF
>TRBJ1-5|NA|TRBD1|TRBV28
TGTGCCAGCAGGCGGACAGGGGTCCAGCCCCAGCATTTT
CASRRTGVQPQHF
>TRBJ1-1|NA|NA|TRBV5-4
TGTGCCAGCAGCTCGAGCAGGGACACTGAAGCTTTCTTT
CASSSSRDTEAFF
>TRBJ1-3|NA|NA|TRBV27
TGTGCCAGCAGCCTAACCAACTCTGGAAACACCATATATTTT
CASSLTNSGNTIYF
>TRBJ2-5|NA|NA|TRBV6-5
TGTGCCAGCAGCCGCGGGCATACCAAAGAGACCCAGTACTTC
CASSRGHTKETQYF
>TRBJ2-1|NA|TRBD2|TRBV10-1
TGCGCCAGCCCTTGGTCCCCTCGCGGGAGAGATAATGAGCAGTTCTTC
CASPWSPRGRDNEQFF
>TRBJ2-1|NA|TRBD2|TRBV9
TGTGCCAGCAGCGTAGCTGTGGACGTCGGACTAGCGGTATACAATGAGCAGTTCTTC
CASSVAVDVGLAVYNEQFF
>TRBJ1-2|NA|NA|TRBV30
TGTGCCTGGAGTGTAGGGGGAGTTGGGGGTAACTATGGCTACACCTTC
CAWSVGGVGGNYGYTF
>TRBJ1-2|NA|NA|TRBV7-9
TGTGCCAGCAGCCCCCTGGGGGCTCACGGCTACACCTTC
CASSPLGAHGYTF
>TRBJ2-7|NA|TRBD2|TRBV5-6
TGTGCCAGCAGCTTTCAGCGGGAGGGCCGTCATTACGAGCAGTACTTC
CASSFQREGRHYEQYF
>TRBJ1-3|NA|NA|TRBV23-1
TGCGCCAGCAGCCCTCTACCCGAAAACACCATATATTTT
CASSPLPENTIYF
>TRBJ2-1|NA|TRBD1|TRBV28
TGTGCCAGCAGTTTCCTTAGGGGGACAGTCTCCTACAATGAGCAGTTCTTC
CASSFLRGTVSYNEQFF
>TRBJ2-1|NA|NA|TRBV2
TGTGCCAGCAGGGCTAGGGGCTTAAGCTCCTACAATGAGCAGTTCTTC
CASRARGLSSYNEQFF
>TRBJ2-1|NA|TRBD2|TRBV6-6
TGTGCCAGCAGCCCGGGACTAGCGACCTCCTACAATGAGCAGTTCTTC
CASSPGLATSYNEQFF
>TRBJ2-1|NA|TRBD1|TRBV27
TGTGCCAGCAGTTTACGAGTGAACAGGGGTAATGAGCAGTTCTTC
CASSLRVNRGNEQFF
>TRBJ1-1|NA|NA|TRBV11-2
TGTGCCAGCAGCTTGGCGGGGACGGACACTGAAGCTTTCTTT
CASSLAGTDTEAFF
>TRBJ1-1|NA|TRBD1|TRBV5-6
TGTGCCAGCAGCCGCCAGTGGACAGGGAACACTGAAGCTTTCTTT
CASSRQWTGNTEAFF
>TRBJ2-2|NA|TRBD2|TRBV11-1
TGTGCCAGCAGCTTAGGGGCGGGAGTATATGACGGGGAGCTGTTTTTT
CASSLGAGVYDGELFF
>TRBJ1-2|NA|NA|TRBV27
TGTGCCAGCAGTCCCAGGACAGAAAGGGATGGCTACACCTTC
CASSPRTERDGYTF
>TRBJ1-5|NA|NA|TRBV27
TGTGCCAGCAGTTTACAGGGAAGCAATCAGCCCCAGCATTTT
CASSLQGSNQPQHF
>TRBJ1-2|few|TRBD1|TRBV6-1
TGTGCCAGCATCAAGGGACAGGGCTACTATGGCTACACCTTC
CASIKGQGYYGYTF
>TRBJ1-2|NA|TRBD1|TRBV28
TGTGCCAGCAGTCCCCCCGGGACAGGGGCGAACTATGGCTACACCTTC
CASSPPGTGANYGYTF
>TRBJ1-3|NA|NA|TRBV28
TGTGCCAGCACAGGGTCCCTCTCTGGAAACACCATATATTTT
CASTGSLSGNTIYF
>TRBJ1-5|NA|NA|TRBV27
TGTGCCAGCAGTTTATCGGAGGTTCAGCCCCAGCATTTT
CASSLSEVQPQHF
>TRBJ2-7|NA|TRBD2|TRBV4-2
TGTGCCAGCAGCCAAGCGGGAGGAGAGCTCAACGCTTACGAGCAGTACTTC
CASSQAGGELNAYEQYF
>TRBJ1-2|few|TRBD1|TRBV10-1
TGCGCCAGCGGTGAAGGAAGGACAGGGAGGACTTTTTCCCTAGCTAACTATGGCTACACCTTC
CASGEGRTGRTFSLANYGYTF
>TRBJ2-1|NA|NA|TRBV7-3
TGTGCCAGCAGCTTATTCCCGGGACTGGATTACAATGAGCAGTTCTTC
CASSLFPGLDYNEQFF
>TRBJ2-1|NA|TRBD2|TRBV14
TGTGCCAGCAGCCAAGATCCCCTAGCGGGAGGAAAAAGCTCCTACAATGAGCAGTTCTTC
CASSQDPLAGGKSSYNEQFF
>TRBJ2-7|NA|NA|TRBV28
TGTGCCAGCAGTGCAGGGTCAGACAGGTCCTACGAGCAGTACTTC
CASSAGSDRSYEQYF
>TRBJ2-7|NA|TRBD2|TRBV7-3
TGTGCCAGCAGCCCCTCCCCTCTAGCGGGACCCCTCGCCGAGCAGTACTTC
CASSPSPLAGPLAEQYF
>TRBJ2-2|NA|TRBD1|TRBV4-2
TGTGCCAGCAGCCAAGGGACAGGGGGCGGAGGGACCGGGGAGCTGTTTTTT
CASSQGTGGGGTGELFF
>TRBJ2-3|NA|NA|TRBV27
TGTGCCAGCAGGCCGGGGTTTAGCACAGATACGCAGTATTTT
CASRPGFSTDTQYF
>TRBJ2-6|NA|TRBD1|TRBV5-1
TGCGCCAGCAGCCTAGGGGACAGCTCTGGGGCCAACGTCCTGACTTTC
CASSLGDSSGANVLTF
>TRBJ1-6|NA|TRBD1|TRBV4-2
TGTGCCAGCAGCCAAACCGGGGGGACAGGGGAACGTGGCTATAATTCACCCCTCCACTTT
CASSQTGGTGERGYNSPLHF
>TRBJ1-1|NA|NA|TRBV9
TGTGCCAGCAGCGTATTTAACAGCTTGAACACTGAAGCTTTCTTT
CASSVFNSLNTEAFF
>TRBJ2-1|NA|TRBD2|TRBV11-3
TGTGCCAGCAGCCACCCAATAGGCGGGGGGGCCTACAATGAGCAGTTCTTC
CASSHPIGGGAYNEQFF